Listed here are 2 T cell receptor beta chains from one sample, sequenced in a study of T-cell reconstitution after alpha-beta-depleted transplantation in children. Using unique molecular identifiers, the investigators prepared the TCRbeta library. TCRdb independently ran MiXCR on the PCR reads; one entry per CDR3 protein. This table has some 550,000 distinct CDR3 sequences, 20% to 25% appearing once. The material was PBMCs, mostly from graft donor cells, obtained 360 days after TCRalphabeta/CD19-depleted stem cell transplant. Receptor source: a boy under two years old who had a stem cell transplant for acute myeloid leukemia, so the T cells may come from the graft donor.

This clonotype has a count of ten or more. CDR3 protein: CASSWGDSGYNEQFF. CDR3 bases: TGCGCCAGCAGCTGGGGGGACAGTGGATACAATGAGCAGTTCTTC. The chain employs TRBV5-1 and TRBJ2-1, with a weak D call TRBD1 (7 bases). Looked up from germline, CDR1 is SGHRS and CDR2 is YFSETQ. This CDR3 region has 15 residues. V shed 3 bases and J shed 4 bases, with 14 bases lying between them.

In nucleotides, the CDR3 is TGTGCCAGCAGTTTGGAGGCGGGGGGGCCCCATCAAGAGACCCAGTACTTC. The encoded protein is CASSLEAGGPHQETQYF. The chain links TRBV12-3 or TRBV12-4 to TRBJ2-5; 9 nucleotides align to TRBD2. The CDR3 consists of 17 residues. The V and J ends lost 3 bases and 2 bases, in that order; junction bases with no gene match: 10.